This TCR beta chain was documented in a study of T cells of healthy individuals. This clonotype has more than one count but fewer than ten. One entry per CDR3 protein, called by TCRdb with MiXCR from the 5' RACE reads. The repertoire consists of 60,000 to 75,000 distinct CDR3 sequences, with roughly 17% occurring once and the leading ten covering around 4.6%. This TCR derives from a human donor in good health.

CDR3 in DNA: TGTGCCAGCAGCCGAGGGACAGGTGCTTACGGCTACACCTTC. Translating it yields CASSRGTGAYGYTF. The chain recombines TRBV25-1 with TRBJ1-2; 8 bases are a match to TRBD1. This CDR3 has 14 residues. V was clipped by 6 bases and J by 8 bases; unmatched bases: 11. From germline, CDR1 is MGHDK and CDR2 SYGVNS.